The clone carrying this T cell receptor (beta chain) was seen a few times. Its specificity is unknown. These data originate in a study of beta chain features in type 1 diabetes. Trimming cost V 4 bases and J 5 bases, with 15 bases left between them. CDR1 and CDR2 (germline): GTSNPN, SVGIG (reference sequence). The CDR3 is 13 residues long. Study conclusions and caveats: There was a moderate but significant shortening of TCRB CDR3s in all four CD4+ subsets of Type 1 diabetes patients.

Expressed TCRB transcripts were sequenced, since all the RNA that had been isolated was reverse transcribed. Sequencing used immunoSEQ multiplex PCR; TCRdb keeps in-frame clones, though not all of them. The sample contains hundreds of thousands of clones, around an eighth of which appear only once. The V gene is TRBV30, the J gene TRBJ2-7; TRBD2 is a possible D gene (6 bases). Input material: naive CD4+ T cells from blood. This TCR came from a man aged 18 to 29 with type 1 diabetes. CDR3 sequence reads: CAWTGPAGHEQYF. The CDR3 nucleotides are TGTGCCTGGACCGGGCCGGCGGGGCACGAGCAGTACTTC. Together with reference TRBV30 and TRBJ2-7, the CDR3 gives the full variable domain: SQTIHQWPATLVQPVGSPLSLECTVEGTSNPNLYWYRQAAGRGLQLLFYSVGIGQISSEVPQNLSASRPQDRQFILSSKKLLLSDSGFYLCAWTGPAGHEQYFGPGTRLTVT.